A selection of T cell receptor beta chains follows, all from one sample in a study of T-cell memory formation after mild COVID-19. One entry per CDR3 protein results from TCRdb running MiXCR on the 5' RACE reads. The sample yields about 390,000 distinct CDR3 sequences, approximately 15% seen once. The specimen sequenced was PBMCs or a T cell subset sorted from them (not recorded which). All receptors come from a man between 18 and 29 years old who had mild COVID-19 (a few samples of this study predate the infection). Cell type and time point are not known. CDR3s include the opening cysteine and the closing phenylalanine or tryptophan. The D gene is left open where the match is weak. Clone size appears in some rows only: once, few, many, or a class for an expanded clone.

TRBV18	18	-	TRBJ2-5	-	CASSPPDHRGQLQETQYF	TGTGCCAGCTCACCACCCGATCACAGAGGACAGTTACAAGAGACCCAGTACTTC
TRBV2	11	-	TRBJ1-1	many	CASRENTEAFF	TGTGCCAGCAGGGAGAACACTGAAGCTTTCTTT
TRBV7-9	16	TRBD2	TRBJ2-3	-	CASSLGLAGAADTQYF	TGTGCCAGCAGCTTGGGACTAGCGGGGGCAGCAGATACGCAGTATTTT
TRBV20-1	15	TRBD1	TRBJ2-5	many	CSARERDRGQETQYF	TGCAGTGCTAGAGAGAGGGACAGGGGACAAGAGACCCAGTACTTC
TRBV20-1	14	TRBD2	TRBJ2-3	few	CSARGTSGGHTQYF	TGCAGTGCTAGAGGGACTAGCGGGGGGCATACGCAGTATTTT
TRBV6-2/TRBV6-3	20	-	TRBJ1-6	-	CASSYRPDRGWTYNHSPLHF	TGTGCCAGCAGTTACAGGCCGGATAGAGGGTGGACCTATAACCATTCACCCCTCCACTTT
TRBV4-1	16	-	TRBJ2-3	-	CASRDARGRNTDTQYF	TGCGCCAGCAGGGACGCGCGAGGGAGAAACACAGATACGCAGTATTTT
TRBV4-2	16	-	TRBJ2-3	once	CASSQDLGASTDTQYF	TGCGCCAGCAGCCAAGATCTCGGGGCTAGCACAGATACGCAGTATTTT
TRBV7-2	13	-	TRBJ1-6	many	CASSLGGNSPLHF	TGTGCCAGCAGCTTAGGGGGCAATTCACCCCTCCACTTT
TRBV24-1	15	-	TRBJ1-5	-	CATSDSAREDQPQHF	TGTGCCACCAGTGATTCGGCCAGGGAGGATCAGCCCCAGCATTTT
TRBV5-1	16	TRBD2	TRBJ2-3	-	CASSLGTSGARDTQYF	TGCGCCAGCAGCTTAGGAACTAGCGGGGCCAGGGATACGCAGTATTTT
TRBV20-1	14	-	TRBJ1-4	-	CSVSPGTTGEKLFF	TGCAGTGTTAGCCCTGGGACAACCGGGGAAAAACTGTTTTTT
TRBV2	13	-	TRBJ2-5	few	CASSDTGQETQYF	TGTGCCAGCAGTGATACAGGACAAGAGACCCAGTACTTC
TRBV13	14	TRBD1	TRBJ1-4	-	CASSPRDSLEKLFF	TGTGCCAGCAGCCCAAGGGACAGCCTTGAAAAACTGTTTTTT
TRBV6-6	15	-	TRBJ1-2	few	CASSSGRSLNYGYTF	TGTGCCAGCAGCTCGGGGAGGAGCCTTAACTATGGCTACACCTTC
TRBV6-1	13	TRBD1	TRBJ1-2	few	CASRITGDHGYTF	TGTGCCAGCAGAATCACAGGGGATCATGGCTACACCTTC
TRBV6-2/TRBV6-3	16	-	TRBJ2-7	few	CASSYRWGDSSYEQYF	TGTGCCAGCAGTTACCGATGGGGGGACAGCTCCTACGAGCAGTACTTC
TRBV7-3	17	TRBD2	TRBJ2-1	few	CASSPQPYRRGGDEQFF	TGTGCCAGCAGCCCCCAGCCATATAGGCGGGGGGGCGATGAGCAGTTCTTC
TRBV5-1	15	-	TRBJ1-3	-	CASREEGLSGNTIYF	TGCGCCAGCAGGGAGGAGGGCCTCTCTGGAAACACCATATATTTT
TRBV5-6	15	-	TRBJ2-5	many	CASSPRPRIPETQYF	TGTGCCAGCAGCCCTAGGCCGCGGATCCCAGAGACCCAGTACTTC
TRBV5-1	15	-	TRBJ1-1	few	CASSLEVSQGTEAFF	TGCGCCAGCAGCTTGGAGGTGTCTCAGGGGACTGAAGCTTTCTTT
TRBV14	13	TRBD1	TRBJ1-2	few	CASSPKGAYGYTF	TGTGCCAGCAGCCCAAAGGGGGCCTATGGCTACACCTTC
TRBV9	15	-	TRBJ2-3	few	CASSVYRVLTDTQYF	TGTGCCAGCAGCGTATACAGGGTTTTGACAGATACGCAGTATTTT
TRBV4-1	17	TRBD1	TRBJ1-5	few	CASSQGWDRVFNQPQHF	TGCGCCAGCAGCCAAGGGTGGGACAGGGTTTTCAATCAGCCCCAGCATTTT
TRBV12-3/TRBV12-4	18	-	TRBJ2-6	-	CASSGRALPLSGANVLTF	TGTGCCAGCAGCGGCAGGGCTCTTCCCCTCTCTGGGGCCAACGTCCTGACTTTC
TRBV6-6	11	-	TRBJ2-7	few	CASRGFYEQYF	TGTGCCAGCAGAGGGTTTTACGAGCAGTACTTC
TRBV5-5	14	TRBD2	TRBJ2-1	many	CASSPGGAANEQFF	TGTGCCAGCAGCCCCGGGGGGGCCGCGAATGAGCAGTTCTTC
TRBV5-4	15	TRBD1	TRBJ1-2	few	CASSLNRGSNYGYTF	TGTGCCAGCAGCTTGAACAGGGGATCCAACTATGGCTACACCTTC
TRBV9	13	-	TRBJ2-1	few	CASSKGAYNEQFF	TGTGCCAGCAGCAAGGGAGCCTACAATGAGCAGTTCTTC
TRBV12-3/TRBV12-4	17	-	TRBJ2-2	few	CASSQRDWGGSTGELFF	TGTGCCAGCAGCCAAAGAGATTGGGGGGGCTCGACCGGGGAGCTGTTTTTT